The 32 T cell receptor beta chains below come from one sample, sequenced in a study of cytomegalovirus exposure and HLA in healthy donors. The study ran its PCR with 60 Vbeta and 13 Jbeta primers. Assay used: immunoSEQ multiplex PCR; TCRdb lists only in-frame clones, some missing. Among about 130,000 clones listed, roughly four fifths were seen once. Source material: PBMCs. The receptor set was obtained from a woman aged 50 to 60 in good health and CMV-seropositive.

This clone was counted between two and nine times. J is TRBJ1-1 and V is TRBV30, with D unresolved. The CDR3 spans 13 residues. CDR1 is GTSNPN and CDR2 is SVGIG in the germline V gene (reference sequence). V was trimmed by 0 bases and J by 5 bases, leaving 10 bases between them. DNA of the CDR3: TGTGCCTGGAGTGTACTGGCTAGGACTGAAGCTTTCTTT. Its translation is CAWSVLARTEAFF.

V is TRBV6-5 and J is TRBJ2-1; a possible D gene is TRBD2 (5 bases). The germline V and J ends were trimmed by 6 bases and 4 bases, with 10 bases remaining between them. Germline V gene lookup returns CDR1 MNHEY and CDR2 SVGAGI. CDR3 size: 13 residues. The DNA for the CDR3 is TGTGCCAGCAGCCGAGGACTTTACAATGAGCAGTTCTTC. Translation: CASSRGLYNEQFF.

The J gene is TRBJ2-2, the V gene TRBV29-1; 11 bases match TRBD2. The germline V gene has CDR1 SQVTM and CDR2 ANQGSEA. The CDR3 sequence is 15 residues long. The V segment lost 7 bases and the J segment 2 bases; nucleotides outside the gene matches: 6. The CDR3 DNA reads TGCAGCGCTGTAACTAGCGGGGGTAACACCGGGGAGCTGTTTTTT. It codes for CSAVTSGGNTGELFF.

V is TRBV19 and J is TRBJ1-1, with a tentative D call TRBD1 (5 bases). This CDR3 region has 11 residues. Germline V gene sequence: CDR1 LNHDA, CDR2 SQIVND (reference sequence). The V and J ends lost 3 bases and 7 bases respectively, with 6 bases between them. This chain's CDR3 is CASSMTVEAFF. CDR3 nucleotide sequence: TGTGCCAGTAGTATGACAGTTGAAGCTTTCTTT.

Written as DNA, the CDR3 is TGTGCCAGCAGTCACCTCGGACAGGGTCGGGAAAAACTGTTTTTT. It is translated as CASSHLGQGREKLFF. This sequence joins TRBV27 and TRBJ1-4; 8 bases map to TRBD1. Germline V gene lookup returns CDR1 MNHEY and CDR2 SMNVEV (reference sequence). The J segment lost 8 bases and the V segment lost 5 bases, leaving 10 bases of the junction unmatched. The CDR3 contains 15 residues.

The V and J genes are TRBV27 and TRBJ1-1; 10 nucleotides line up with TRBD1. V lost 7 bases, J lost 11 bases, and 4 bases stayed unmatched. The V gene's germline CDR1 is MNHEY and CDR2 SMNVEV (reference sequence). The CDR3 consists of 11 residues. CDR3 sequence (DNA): TGTGCCAGCACCGGGACAGGGGCGGCTTTCTTT. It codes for CASTGTGAAFF.

CDR3 region: CASSIDRGGYTF. For the CDR3, the DNA is TGTGCCAGCAGTATAGACAGGGGTGGCTACACCTTC. The chain employs TRBV2 and TRBJ1-2, with 8 bases identical to TRBD1. J lost 7 bases, V lost 5 bases, and 3 bases had no gene match. This CDR3 is 12 amino acids long. Germline CDR1 is SNHLY and CDR2 is FYNNEI.

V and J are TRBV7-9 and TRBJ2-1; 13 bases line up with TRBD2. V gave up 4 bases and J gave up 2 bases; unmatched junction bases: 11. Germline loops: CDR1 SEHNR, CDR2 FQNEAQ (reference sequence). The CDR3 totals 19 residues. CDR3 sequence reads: CASSSRRRLAGGTYNEQFF. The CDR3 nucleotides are TGTGCCAGCAGCTCCCGACGACGACTAGCGGGGGGTACCTACAATGAGCAGTTCTTC.

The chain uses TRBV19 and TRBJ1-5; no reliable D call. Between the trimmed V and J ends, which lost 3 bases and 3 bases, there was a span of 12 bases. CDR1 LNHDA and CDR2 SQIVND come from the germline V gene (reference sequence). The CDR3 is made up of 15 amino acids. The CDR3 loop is CASSMGRNLNQPQHF. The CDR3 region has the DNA TGTGCCAGTAGTATGGGCAGAAATCTCAATCAGCCCCAGCATTTT.

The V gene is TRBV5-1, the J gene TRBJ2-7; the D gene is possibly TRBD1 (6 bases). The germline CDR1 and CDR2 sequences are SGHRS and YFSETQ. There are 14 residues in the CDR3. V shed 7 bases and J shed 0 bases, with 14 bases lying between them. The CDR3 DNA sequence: TGCGCCAGCGGGATGGACAGCGGCTCCTACGAGCAGTACTTC. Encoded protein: CASGMDSGSYEQYF.

The CDR3 DNA reads TGTGCCAGCAGCTTTAGACCTACAGGGGTCCCTAGCAATCAGCCCCAGCATTTT. Its protein product is CASSFRPTGVPSNQPQHF. This chain connects TRBV5-6 to TRBJ1-5, with TRBD1 identical over 7 bases. CDR3 length: 18 amino acids. In germline, CDR1 is SGHDT, CDR2 YYEEEE. The J segment lost 0 bases and the V segment lost 2 bases, leaving 11 bases of the junction unmatched.

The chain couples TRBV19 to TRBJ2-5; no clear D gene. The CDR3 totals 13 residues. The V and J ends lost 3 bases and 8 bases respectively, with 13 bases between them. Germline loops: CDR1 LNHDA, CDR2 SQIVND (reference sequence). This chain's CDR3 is CASSIGPGGTQYF. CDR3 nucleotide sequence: TGTGCCAGTAGTATCGGCCCAGGTGGAACCCAGTACTTC.

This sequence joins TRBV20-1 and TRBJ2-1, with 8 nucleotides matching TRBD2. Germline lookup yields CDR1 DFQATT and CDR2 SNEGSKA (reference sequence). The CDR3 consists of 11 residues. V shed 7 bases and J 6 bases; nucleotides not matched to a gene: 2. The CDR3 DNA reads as TGCAGTGTACTAGCGGTCAATGAGCAGTTCTTC. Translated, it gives CSVLAVNEQFF.

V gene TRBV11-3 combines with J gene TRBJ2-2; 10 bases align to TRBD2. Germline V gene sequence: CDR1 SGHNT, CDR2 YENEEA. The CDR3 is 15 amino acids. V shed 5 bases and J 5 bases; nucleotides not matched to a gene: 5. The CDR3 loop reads CASSQRGGRTGELFF. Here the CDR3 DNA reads TGTGCCAGCAGCCAGCGGGGGGGCCGGACCGGGGAGCTGTTTTTT.

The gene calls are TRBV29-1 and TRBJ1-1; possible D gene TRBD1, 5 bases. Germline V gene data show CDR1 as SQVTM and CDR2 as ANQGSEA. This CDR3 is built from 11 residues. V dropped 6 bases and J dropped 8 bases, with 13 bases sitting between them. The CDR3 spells CSVGGSWEAFF. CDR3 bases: TGCAGCGTCGGGGGAAGTTGGGAAGCTTTCTTT.

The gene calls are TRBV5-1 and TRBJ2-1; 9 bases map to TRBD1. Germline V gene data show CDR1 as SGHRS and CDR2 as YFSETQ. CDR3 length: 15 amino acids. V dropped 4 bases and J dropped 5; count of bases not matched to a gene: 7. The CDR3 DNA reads TGCGCCAGCAGCCAGGGACAGGGAGGGGACAATGAGCAGTTCTTC. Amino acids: CASSQGQGGDNEQFF. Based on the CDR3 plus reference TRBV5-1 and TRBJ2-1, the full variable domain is KAGVTQTPRYLIKTRGQQVTLSCSPISGHRSVSWYQQTPGQGLQFLFEYFSETQRNKGNFPGRFSGRQFSNSRSEMNVSTLELGDSALYLCASSQGQGGDNEQFFGPGTRLTVL.

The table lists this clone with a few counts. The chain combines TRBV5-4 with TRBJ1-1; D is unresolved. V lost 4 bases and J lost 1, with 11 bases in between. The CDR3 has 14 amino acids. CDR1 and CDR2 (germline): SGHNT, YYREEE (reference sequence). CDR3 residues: CASSAIGGNTEAFF. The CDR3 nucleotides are TGTGCCAGCAGCGCCATAGGCGGGAACACTGAAGCTTTCTTT.

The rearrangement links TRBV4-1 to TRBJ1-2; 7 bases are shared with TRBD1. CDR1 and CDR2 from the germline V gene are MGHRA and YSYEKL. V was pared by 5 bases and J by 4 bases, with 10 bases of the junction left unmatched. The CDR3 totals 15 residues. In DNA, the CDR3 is TGCGCCAGCAGCTCCGGACTACAGGGGCCCTATGGCTACACCTTC. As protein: CASSSGLQGPYGYTF.

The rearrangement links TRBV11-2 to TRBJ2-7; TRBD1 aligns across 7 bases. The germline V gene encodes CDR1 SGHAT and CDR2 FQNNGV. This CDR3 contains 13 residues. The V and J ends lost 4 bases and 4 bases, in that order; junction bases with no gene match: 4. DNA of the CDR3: TGTGCCAGCAGCTGGGGACAGCTATACGAGCAGTACTTC. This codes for CASSWGQLYEQYF. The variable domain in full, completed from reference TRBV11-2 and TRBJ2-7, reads EAGVAQSPRYKIIEKRQSVAFWCNPISGHATLYWYQQILGQGPKLLIQFQNNGVVDDSQLPKDRFSAERLKGVDSTLKIQPAKLEDSAVYLCASSWGQLYEQYFGPGTRLTVT.

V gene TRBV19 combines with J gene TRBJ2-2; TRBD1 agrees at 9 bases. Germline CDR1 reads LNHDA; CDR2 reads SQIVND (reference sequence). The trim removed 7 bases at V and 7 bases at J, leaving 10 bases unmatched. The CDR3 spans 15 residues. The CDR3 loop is CASTLGQGRSGELFF. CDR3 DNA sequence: TGTGCCAGTACCTTGGGACAGGGTAGAAGCGGGGAGCTGTTTTTT.

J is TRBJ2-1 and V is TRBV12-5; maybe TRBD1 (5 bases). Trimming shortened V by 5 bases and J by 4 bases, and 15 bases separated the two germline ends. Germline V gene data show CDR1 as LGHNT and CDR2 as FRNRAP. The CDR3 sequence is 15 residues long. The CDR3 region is CASGPRTREYNEQFF. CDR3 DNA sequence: TGTGCTAGTGGTCCGAGGACACGAGAATACAATGAGCAGTTCTTC.

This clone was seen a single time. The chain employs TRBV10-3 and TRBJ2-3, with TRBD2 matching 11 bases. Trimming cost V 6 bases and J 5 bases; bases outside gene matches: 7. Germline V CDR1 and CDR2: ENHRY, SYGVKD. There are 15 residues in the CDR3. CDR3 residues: CAIRTTSGVVDTQYF. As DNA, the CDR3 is TGTGCCATCAGGACGACTAGCGGGGTGGTAGATACGCAGTATTTT.

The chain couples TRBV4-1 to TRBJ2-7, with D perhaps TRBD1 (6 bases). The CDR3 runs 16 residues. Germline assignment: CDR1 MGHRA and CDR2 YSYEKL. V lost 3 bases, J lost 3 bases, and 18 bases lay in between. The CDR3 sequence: CASSQGVGGPFYEQYF. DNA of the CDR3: TGCGCCAGCAGCCAGGGCGTAGGGGGACCCTTCTACGAGCAGTACTTC.

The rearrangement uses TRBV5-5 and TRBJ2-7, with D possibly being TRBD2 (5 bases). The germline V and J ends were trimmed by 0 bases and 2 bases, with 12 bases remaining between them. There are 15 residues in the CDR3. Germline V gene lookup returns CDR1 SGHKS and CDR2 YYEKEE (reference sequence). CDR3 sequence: CASSLDGGGAYEQYF. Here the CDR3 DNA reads TGTGCCAGCAGCTTGGATGGCGGAGGAGCCTACGAGCAGTACTTC. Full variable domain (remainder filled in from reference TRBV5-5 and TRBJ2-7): DAGVTQSPTHLIKTRGQQVTLRCSPISGHKSVSWYQQVLGQGPQFIFQYYEKEERGRGNFPDRFSARQFPNYSSELNVNALLLGDSALYLCASSLDGGGAYEQYFGPGTRLTVT.

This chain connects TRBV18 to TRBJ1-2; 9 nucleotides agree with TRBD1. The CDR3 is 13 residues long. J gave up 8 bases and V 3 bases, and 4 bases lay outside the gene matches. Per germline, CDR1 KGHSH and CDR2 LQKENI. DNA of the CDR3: TGTGCCAGCTCACCGGACAGGGGAGAGGGCTACACCTTC. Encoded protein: CASSPDRGEGYTF.

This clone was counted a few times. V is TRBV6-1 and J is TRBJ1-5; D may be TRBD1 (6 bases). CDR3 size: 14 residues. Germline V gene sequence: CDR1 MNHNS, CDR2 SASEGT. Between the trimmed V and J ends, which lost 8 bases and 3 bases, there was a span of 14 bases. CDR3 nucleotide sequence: TGTGCCAGCGGTCGGGGGGCGTTCAATCAGCCCCAGCATTTT. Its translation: CASGRGAFNQPQHF.

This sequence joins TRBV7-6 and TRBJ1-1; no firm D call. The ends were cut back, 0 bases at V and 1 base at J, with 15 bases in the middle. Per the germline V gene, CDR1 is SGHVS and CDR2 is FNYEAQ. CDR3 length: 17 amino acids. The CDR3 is CASSLALEGAGNTEAFF. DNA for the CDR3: TGTGCCAGCAGCTTAGCGCTGGAGGGAGCGGGGAACACTGAAGCTTTCTTT.

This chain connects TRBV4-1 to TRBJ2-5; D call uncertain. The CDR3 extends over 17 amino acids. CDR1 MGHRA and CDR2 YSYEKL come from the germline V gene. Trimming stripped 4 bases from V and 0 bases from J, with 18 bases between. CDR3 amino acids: CASSRAGSSANQETQYF. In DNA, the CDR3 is TGCGCCAGCAGCCGCGCTGGTAGCTCGGCTAACCAAGAGACCCAGTACTTC.

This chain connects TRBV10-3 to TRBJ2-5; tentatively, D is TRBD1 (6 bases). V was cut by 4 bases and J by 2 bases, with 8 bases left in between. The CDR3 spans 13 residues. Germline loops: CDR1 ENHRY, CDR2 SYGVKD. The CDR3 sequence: CAISGGQQETQYF. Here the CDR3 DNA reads TGTGCCATCAGTGGGGGACAACAAGAGACCCAGTACTTC.

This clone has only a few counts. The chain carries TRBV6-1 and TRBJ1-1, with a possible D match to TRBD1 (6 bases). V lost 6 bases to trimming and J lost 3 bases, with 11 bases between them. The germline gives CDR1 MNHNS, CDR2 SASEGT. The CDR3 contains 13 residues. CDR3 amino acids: CASRRQDYTEAFF. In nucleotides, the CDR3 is TGTGCCAGCAGACGACAGGATTACACTGAAGCTTTCTTT.

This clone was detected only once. This CDR3 reads CASSQEPGLPNTDTQYF. In DNA, the CDR3 is TGCGCCAGCAGCCAAGAACCCGGACTACCAAACACAGATACGCAGTATTTT. The chain uses TRBV4-3 and TRBJ2-3, with D perhaps matching TRBD2 (6 bases). CDR1 LGHNA and CDR2 YSLEER come from the germline V gene. With 0 bases removed from V and 2 bases from J, the gap between germline ends came to 15 bases. The CDR3 extends over 17 amino acids.

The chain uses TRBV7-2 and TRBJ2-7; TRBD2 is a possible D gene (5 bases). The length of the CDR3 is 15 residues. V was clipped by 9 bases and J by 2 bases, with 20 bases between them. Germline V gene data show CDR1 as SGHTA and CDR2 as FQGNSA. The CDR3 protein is CASRLRGSSTYEQYF. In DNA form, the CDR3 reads TGTGCCAGTAGGCTCCGGGGATCGTCTACCTACGAGCAGTACTTC.